This T cell receptor beta chain derives from a study of naive and memory T cell subsets. Both TRBC1 and TRBC2 were covered by a beta constant-region primer of two equimolar oligonucleotides. Four rounds of PCR amplified the ligated cDNA using nested alpha and beta constant-region primers plus SP2. A 12-nucleotide UMI and the SP2 primer were added to the cDNA 3' end by oligonucleotide ligation. TCRdb ran MiXCR on the UMI-ligation and nested PCR reads and lists one entry per CDR3 protein. This table has tens of thousands of distinct CDR3 sequences, over 7% appearing once. General study results and limits: Over 85% of naive TCR sequences appeared only once, unlike memory subsets. In CD4 and CD8 cells, diversity dropped from naive through EMRA.

Worth noting for this clonotype: Its antigen remains unidentified.

The germline CDR1 and CDR2 sequences are MGHRA and YSYEKL. The germline V and J ends were trimmed by 1 base and 5 bases, with 11 bases remaining between them. The CDR3 extends over 14 amino acids. The V call is TRBV4-1, the J call TRBJ2-5; possibly TRBD2 for D (6 bases). The sequence was collected from a human donor in good health. The sample taken for sequencing was central memory CD8+ T cells from blood. The CDR3 coding sequence is TGCGCCAGCAGCCAAGTGGGGGGTCTGGAGACCCAGTACTTC. Protein: CASSQVGGLETQYF.